The clone carrying this TCR beta chain was detected once. The target antigen is unknown. The data were taken from a study of OX40 agonist ivuxolimab in advanced cancers. General study findings and limits: Clonal expansion by week 6 occurred in CD4+ and CD8+ blood T cells (at 0.1 to 3.0 mg/kg).

Libraries were prepared by immunoSEQ multiplex PCR; TCRdb keeps only in-frame clonotypes and omits some of them. The repertoire consists of 20,000 to 30,000 clones, with 83% occurring once and the leading ten covering less than 15%. Samples were taken at baseline and on day 1 of cycles 4 and 7. This CDR3 region has 11 residues. The germline CDR1 and CDR2 sequences are SGHAT and FQDESV (reference sequence). V was clipped by 5 bases and J by 6 bases, with 7 bases between them. The receptor comes from an adult with an advanced solid tumor such as melanoma, head and neck, liver or kidney cancer. The sample consisted of CD4+ or CD8+ T cells sorted from blood, taken in a trial of the OX40 agonist ivuxolimab. The V call is TRBV11-1, the J call TRBJ1-1; a weak D match, TRBD1 (5 bases). In DNA, the CDR3 is TGTGCCAGCAGCCCAGGGCCTGAAGCTTTCTTT. Amino acid sequence: CASSPGPEAFF.